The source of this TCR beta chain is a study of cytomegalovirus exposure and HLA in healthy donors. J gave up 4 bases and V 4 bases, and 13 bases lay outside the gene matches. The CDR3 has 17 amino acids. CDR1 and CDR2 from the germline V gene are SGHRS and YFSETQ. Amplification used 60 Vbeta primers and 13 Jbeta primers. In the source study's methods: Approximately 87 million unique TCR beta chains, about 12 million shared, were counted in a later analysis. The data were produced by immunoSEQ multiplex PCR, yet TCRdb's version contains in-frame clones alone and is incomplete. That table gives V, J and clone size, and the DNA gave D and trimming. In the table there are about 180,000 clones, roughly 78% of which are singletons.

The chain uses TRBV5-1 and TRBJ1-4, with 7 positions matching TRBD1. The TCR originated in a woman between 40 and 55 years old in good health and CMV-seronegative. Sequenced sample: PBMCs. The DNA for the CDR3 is TGCGCCAGCAGCCTAAACCCGCCAGGGGGTGGTAATGAAAAACTGTTTTTT. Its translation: CASSLNPPGGGNEKLFF.